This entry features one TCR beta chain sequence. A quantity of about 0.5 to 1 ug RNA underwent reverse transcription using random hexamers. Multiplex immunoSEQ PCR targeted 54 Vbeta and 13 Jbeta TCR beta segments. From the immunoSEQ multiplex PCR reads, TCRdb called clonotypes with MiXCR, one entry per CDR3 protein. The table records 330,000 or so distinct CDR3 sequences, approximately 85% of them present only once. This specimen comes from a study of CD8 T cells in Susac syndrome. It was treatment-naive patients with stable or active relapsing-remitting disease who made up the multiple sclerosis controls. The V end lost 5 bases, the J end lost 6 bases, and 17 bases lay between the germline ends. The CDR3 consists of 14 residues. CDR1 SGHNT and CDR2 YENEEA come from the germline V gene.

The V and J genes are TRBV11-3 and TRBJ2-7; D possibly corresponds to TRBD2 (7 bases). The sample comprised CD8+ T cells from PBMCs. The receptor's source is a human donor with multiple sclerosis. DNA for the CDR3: TGTGCCAGCAGCCAGGGCGGGGGCTTAGTCGAGCAGTACTTC. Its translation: CASSQGGGLVEQYF. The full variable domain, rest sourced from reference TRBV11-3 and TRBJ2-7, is EAGVVQSPRYKIIEKKQPVAFWCNPISGHNTLYWYLQNLGQGPELLIRYENEEAVDDSQLPKDRFSAERLKGVDSTLKIQPAELGDSAVYLCASSQGGGLVEQYFGPGTRLTVT.